This is a list of T cell receptor beta chains from one sample in a study of cytomegalovirus exposure and HLA in healthy donors. TCRdb's table, derived via immunoSEQ multiplex PCR, lists solely in-frame clones and lacks some. This sample has 110,000 or so clones; 88% occur once, and the top ten carry approximately 2%. The sequenced sample consisted of PBMCs. These receptors were obtained from a man younger than 35 in good health and CMV-seronegative. Both conserved end residues are part of each CDR3. The D gene is left open where the match is weak. Rows may omit the clone size; those that give it use once, few, many or a size class.

>TRBJ2-7|TRBV27|-|-
CASRGTGFYEQYF
TGTGCCAGCAGAGGTACAGGGTTCTACGAGCAGTACTTC
>TRBJ2-5|TRBV5-1|once|-
CASSLGLGSLQTQYF
TGCGCCAGCAGCTTGGGACTCGGGAGCTTACAGACCCAGTACTTC
>TRBJ1-5|TRBV28|-|TRBD1
CASSTPGQGSNQPQHF
TGTGCCAGCAGTACTCCGGGACAGGGGAGCAATCAGCCCCAGCATTTT
>TRBJ2-1|TRBV6-6|-|-
CASSYRGTYNEQFF
TGTGCCAGCAGTTATCGGGGGACCTACAATGAGCAGTTCTTC
>TRBJ2-1|TRBV5-4|-|-
CASSLTSTEQFF
TGTGCCAGCAGCTTGACTAGCACAGAGCAGTTCTTC
>TRBJ1-3|TRBV5-4|-|-
CASSPGSHSGNTIYF
TGTGCCAGCAGCCCCGGGTCCCACTCTGGAAACACCATATATTTT
>TRBJ2-3|TRBV6-5|-|-
CASSYSGRDTDTQYF
TGTGCCAGCAGTTACTCGGGCAGGGATACAGATACGCAGTATTTT
>TRBJ2-1|TRBV2|-|-
CASSVQGDGHEQFF
TGTGCCAGCAGTGTCCAGGGTGACGGCCATGAGCAGTTCTTC
>TRBJ1-1|TRBV18|-|-
CASSPLGAGTEAFF
TGTGCCAGCTCACCACTAGGGGCCGGGACTGAAGCTTTCTTT
>TRBJ2-7|TRBV6-1|-|TRBD1
CASRETGARREQYF
TGTGCCAGCCGAGAAACAGGGGCCCGTCGCGAGCAGTACTTC
>TRBJ2-7|TRBV5-4|-|TRBD1
CASSHEPGQGINEQYF
TGTGCCAGCAGCCACGAACCGGGACAGGGTATCAACGAGCAGTACTTC
>TRBJ1-4|TRBV5-1|-|TRBD1
CASSRGQGNEKLFF
TGCGCCAGCAGCCGGGGACAGGGTAACGAAAAACTGTTTTTT
>TRBJ2-7|TRBV4-1|-|-
CASSQGGGYEQYF
TGCGCCAGCAGCCAAGGAGGGGGCTACGAGCAGTACTTC